Listed below are T cell receptor beta chains from one sample, sequenced in a study of OX40 agonist ivuxolimab in advanced cancers. This table comes from immunoSEQ multiplex PCR, and its TCRdb copy is limited to in-frame clones, with some not included. The sample lists around 56,000 clones, roughly 86% seen once, with 11% in the top ten. The sequences come from CD4+ or CD8+ T cells sorted from blood, collected in a trial of the OX40 agonist ivuxolimab. Receptors were obtained from an adult with an advanced solid tumor such as melanoma, head and neck, liver or kidney cancer. CDR3s include the opening cysteine and the closing phenylalanine or tryptophan. The D gene is left open where the match is weak. Part of the rows lack a size; the others show once, few, many or a class for expanded clones.

-,-,14,TRBV5-4,TRBJ2-1,TGTGCCAGCAGCTTGGATGGTGGATGCAATGAGCAGTTCTTC,CASSLDGGCNEQFF
TRBD1,-,12,TRBV29-1,TRBJ1-1,TGCAGTTGGGACAGCCCAGGTACTGAAGCTTTCTTT,CSWDSPGTEAFF
-,-,18,TRBV2,TRBJ2-5,TGTGCCAGCAGTGGAGACGGAGGACTCGACACCCACCAAGAGACCCAGTACTTC,CASSGDGGLDTHQETQYF
-,-,17,TRBV27,TRBJ2-7,TGTGCCAGCAGTCGAACCCCCCAGACAGGAGGCGACTACGAGCAGTACTTC,CASSRTPQTGGDYEQYF
TRBD1,-,16,TRBV7-9,TRBJ2-3,TGTGCCAGCAGCTTAGCCGAGACAGGGCTTACAGATACGCAGTATTTT,CASSLAETGLTDTQYF
-,-,15,TRBV27,TRBJ1-6,TGTGCCAGCAGTTCGCGGGGGGCGCCTAATTCACCCCTCCACTTT,CASSSRGAPNSPLHF
TRBD2,-,16,TRBV7-3,TRBJ2-3,TGTGCCAGCAGCTTACAAAATGGCGGGAGAGGGGATACGCAGTATTTT,CASSLQNGGRGDTQYF
-,-,14,TRBV7-9,TRBJ2-1,TGTGCCAGCAGCTTAGGGGACTTCTACAATGAGCAGTTCTTC,CASSLGDFYNEQFF
-,-,14,TRBV5-4,TRBJ2-1,TGTGCCAGCAGCTTGGATGGTGGATACAATGAGCAGTTCTTC,CASSLDGGYNEQFF
-,-,13,TRBV28,TRBJ1-2,TGTGCCAGCAGTTTCCGGGGCAGCGATGGCTACACCTTC,CASSFRGSDGYTF
-,-,14,TRBV18,TRBJ2-2,TGTGCCAGCTCACCGTGGGCGAACACCGGGGAGCTGTTTTTT,CASSPWANTGELFF
-,-,13,TRBV13,TRBJ2-2,TGTGCCAGCAGCTTACGGGTTACCGGGGAGCTGTTTTTT,CASSLRVTGELFF
-,-,11,TRBV9,TRBJ2-7,TGTGCCAGCGGGAACTCGTGGGAGCAGTACTTC,CASGNSWEQYF
TRBD2,-,14,TRBV2,TRBJ2-7,TGTGCCAGCAGTGTGGCGGGAGCTCGGTACGAGCAGTACTTC,CASSVAGARYEQYF
-,once,11,TRBV2,TRBJ2-4,TGTGCCAGCAGCCCCCCGCACATTCAGTACTTC,CASSPPHIQYF
-,-,13,TRBV11-1,TRBJ2-7,TGTGCCAGCAGCTTAGAACAACTGCGCGAGCAGTACTTC,CASSLEQLREQYF
-,-,15,TRBV7-9,TRBJ2-1,TGTGCCAGCAGTTCCAGGACAGACGTAAATAATGAGCAGTTCTTC,CASSSRTDVNNEQFF
-,-,15,TRBV6-5,TRBJ1-1,TGTGCCAGCAGTTTCATACGAGGGGGGAATACTGAAGCTTTCTTT,CASSFIRGGNTEAFF
TRBD1,-,14,TRBV9,TRBJ1-1,TGTGCCAGCAGCCGGGACAGGGGGGACACTGAAGCTTTCTTT,CASSRDRGDTEAFF
TRBD1,-,16,TRBV9,TRBJ1-4,TGTGCCAGCAGCTTTCGACAGGGGGCTTTTAATGAAAAACTGTTTTTT,CASSFRQGAFNEKLFF
TRBD1,-,18,TRBV28,TRBJ1-1,TGTGCCAGCAGTTTGCGGGGAACGGAAGGGACAGAGAACACTGAAGCTTTCTTT,CASSLRGTEGTENTEAFF
-,-,15,TRBV6-5,TRBJ1-1,TGTGCCAGCAGTTACCTCGGGCTTTTGAACACTGAAGCTTTCTTT,CASSYLGLLNTEAFF
TRBD1,once,14,TRBV5-5,TRBJ1-2,TGTGCCAGCAGATTGGACAGGGGATCCTATGGCTACACCTTC,CASRLDRGSYGYTF
-,once,13,TRBV28,TRBJ1-1,TGTGCCAGCAGTATAGGACACTACACTGAAGCTTTCTTT,CASSIGHYTEAFF
-,-,18,TRBV5-1,TRBJ2-6,TGCGCCAGCAGGATCAGGGCGGACCCACCCTCTGGAGCCAACGTCCTGACTTTC,CASRIRADPPSGANVLTF
-,-,15,TRBV4-1,TRBJ2-5,TGCGCCAGCAGCCAACTTCGGGTAGGGAGCGAGACCCAGTACTTC,CASSQLRVGSETQYF
-,-,13,TRBV7-7,TRBJ2-7,TGTGCCAGCAGCTTAGGAGGGGTTGACGAGCAGTACTTC,CASSLGGVDEQYF
-,once,14,TRBV7-2,TRBJ1-1,TGTGCCAGCAGATACAACCCCGGGACAACTGAAGCTTTCTTT,CASRYNPGTTEAFF
-,-,12,TRBV30,TRBJ1-1,TGTGCCTGGCGTGCAGGGAAGACTGAAGCTTTCTTT,CAWRAGKTEAFF
TRBD1,-,16,TRBV5-1,TRBJ1-2,TGCGCCAGCAGCGGGCCCTTAGACAGGGCCAACTATGGCTACACCTTC,CASSGPLDRANYGYTF
-,once,14,TRBV9,TRBJ2-7,TGTGCCAGCAGCGTAGCCGGAGCATCCTACGAGCAGTACTTC,CASSVAGASYEQYF
-,-,17,TRBV11-2,TRBJ2-2,TGTGCCAGCAGCTCTCCCTTAGACAGACCGAACACCGGGGAGCTGTTTTTT,CASSSPLDRPNTGELFF
-,-,13,TRBV29-1,TRBJ2-7,TGCAGCGTTCGGACAGTTAGCTCCTACGAGCAGTACTTC,CSVRTVSSYEQYF
TRBD1,-,15,TRBV2,TRBJ1-5,TGTGCCAGCAGCGTAGCGGGACAGGGGATTCAGCCCCAGCATTTT,CASSVAGQGIQPQHF
TRBD1,-,13,TRBV29-1,TRBJ2-7,TGCAGCGCCCTCGGACAGGGGGGCTACGAGCAGTACTTC,CSALGQGGYEQYF
-,-,14,TRBV4-1,TRBJ2-1,TGCGCCAGCAGCCACCCTGGACTATTCGATGAGCAGTTCTTC,CASSHPGLFDEQFF
-,-,11,TRBV7-9,TRBJ2-1,TGTGCCAGCAGCTTTTTCGATGAGCAGTTCTTC,CASSFFDEQFF
-,-,15,TRBV30,TRBJ1-1,TGTGCCTGGAGTCCCGGGGGAGGGTCTAGGACTGAAGCTTTCTTT,CAWSPGGGSRTEAFF
-,-,13,TRBV7-8,TRBJ1-6,TGTGCCAGCAGCTTTTTTAAGAGTTCACCCCTCCACTTT,CASSFFKSSPLHF
TRBD1,-,13,TRBV29-1,TRBJ1-5,TGCAGCGTTAAGGACAGGGGAAATCAGCCCCAGCATTTT,CSVKDRGNQPQHF
-,-,16,TRBV23-1,TRBJ1-3,TGCGCCAGCAGTCAAGTCAGGGTAAAGGCTGGAAACACCATATATTTT,CASSQVRVKAGNTIYF
-,-,11,TRBV5-6,TRBJ2-5,TGTGCCAGCAGCTCGCCGGGGGCCCAGTACTTC,CASSSPGAQYF
TRBD1,-,12,TRBV15,TRBJ1-1,TGTGCCACGGATGGGACAGGGAGTGAAGCTTTCTTT,CATDGTGSEAFF
TRBD2,-,16,TRBV5-4,TRBJ2-7,TGTGCCAGCAGCCCGGGGCCTAGCGGGTACCTACGAGTGCAGTACTTC,CASSPGPSGYLRVQYF
-,-,12,TRBV5-5,TRBJ2-4,TGTGCCAGCAGCTTCGGAGGAAACATTCAGTACTTC,CASSFGGNIQYF
-,-,11,TRBV30,TRBJ2-1,TGTGCCTGGAGGACTAGCAATGAGCAGTTCTTC,CAWRTSNEQFF
TRBD1,-,16,TRBV30,TRBJ1-3,TGTGCCTGGAGTGACCTCCTCCAGGGGGACGGAAACACCATATATTTT,CAWSDLLQGDGNTIYF
-,-,14,TRBV6-1,TRBJ2-7,TGTGCCAGCAGTGATCCCCGAGGGGCGTACGAGCAGTACTTC,CASSDPRGAYEQYF
TRBD1,-,13,TRBV19,TRBJ1-1,TGTGCCAGTAACATCCCGGGACAGGCGGGAATCTTCTTT,CASNIPGQAGIFF